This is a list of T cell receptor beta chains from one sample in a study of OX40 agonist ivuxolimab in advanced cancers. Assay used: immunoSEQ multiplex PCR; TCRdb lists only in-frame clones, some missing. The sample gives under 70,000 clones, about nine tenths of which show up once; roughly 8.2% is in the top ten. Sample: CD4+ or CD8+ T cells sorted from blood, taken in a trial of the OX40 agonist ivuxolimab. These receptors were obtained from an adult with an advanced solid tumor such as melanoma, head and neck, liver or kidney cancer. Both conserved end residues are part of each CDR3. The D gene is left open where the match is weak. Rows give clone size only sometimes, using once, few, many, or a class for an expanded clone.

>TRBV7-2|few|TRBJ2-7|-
CASSLRVASYEQYF
TGTGCCAGCAGCTTAAGGGTAGCGTCCTACGAGCAGTACTTC
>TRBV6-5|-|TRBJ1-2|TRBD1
CASSYRDRNYGYTF
TGTGCCAGCAGTTACCGGGACAGGAATTATGGCTACACCTTC
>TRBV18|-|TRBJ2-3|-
CASSPGADGEADTQYF
TGTGCCAGCTCACCGGGCGCAGACGGGGAAGCAGATACGCAGTATTTT
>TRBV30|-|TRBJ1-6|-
CAWNDQAYNSPLHF
TGTGCCTGGAATGACCAGGCATATAATTCACCCCTCCACTTT
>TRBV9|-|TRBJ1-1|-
CASSVFDGKAFF
TGTGCCAGCAGCGTATTTGACGGGAAAGCTTTCTTT
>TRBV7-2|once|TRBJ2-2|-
CASSLLGVTGELFF
TGTGCCAGCAGCTTACTAGGGGTCACCGGGGAGCTGTTTTTT
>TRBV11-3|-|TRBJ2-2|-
CASSLTRAGELFF
TGTGCCAGCAGCTTGACCCGGGCCGGGGAGCTGTTTTTT
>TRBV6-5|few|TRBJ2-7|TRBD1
CASSRTGAGYEQYF
TGTGCCAGCAGTAGGACAGGGGCGGGGTACGAGCAGTACTTC
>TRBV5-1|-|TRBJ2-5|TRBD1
CASGDRQETQYF
TGCGCCAGCGGGGACAGACAAGAGACCCAGTACTTC
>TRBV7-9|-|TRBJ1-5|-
CASSLGLNQPQHF
TGTGCCAGCAGCTTGGGGTTAAATCAGCCCCAGCATTTT
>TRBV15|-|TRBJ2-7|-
CATSRDRHLEQYF
TGTGCCACCAGCAGAGATCGCCACCTAGAGCAGTACTTC
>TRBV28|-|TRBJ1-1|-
CASSQQGPMNTEAFF
TGTGCCAGCAGTCAGCAGGGTCCTATGAACACTGAAGCTTTCTTT
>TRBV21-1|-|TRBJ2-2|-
CASSNLRTGKVTGELFF
TGTGCCAGCAGCAACCTTCGGACAGGGAAGGTGACCGGGGAGCTGTTTTTT
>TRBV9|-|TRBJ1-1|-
CASSVVTGYTEAFF
TGTGCCAGCAGCGTAGTTACAGGCTACACTGAAGCTTTCTTT
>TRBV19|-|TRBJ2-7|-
CASSPGLSSYEQYF
TGTGCCAGTAGCCCGGGACTCTCCTCCTACGAGCAGTACTTC
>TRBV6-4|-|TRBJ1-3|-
CASSRWTETSGNTIYF
TGTGCCAGCAGTAGATGGACCGAGACCTCTGGAAACACCATATATTTT
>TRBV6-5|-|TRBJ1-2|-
CASSYETADGYTF
TGTGCCAGCAGTTATGAGACCGCTGATGGCTACACCTTC
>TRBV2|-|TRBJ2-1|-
CASGPRSTLANYNEQFF
TGTGCCAGCGGTCCTCGGTCGACACTCGCCAACTACAATGAGCAGTTCTTC
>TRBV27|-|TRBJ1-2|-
CASSLGLEGGYTF
TGTGCCAGCAGTTTAGGACTGGAAGGGGGCTACACCTTC
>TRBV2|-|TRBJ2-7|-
CASSESSGPYEQYF
TGTGCCAGCAGTGAATCGTCAGGACCCTACGAGCAGTACTTC
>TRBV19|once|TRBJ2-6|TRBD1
CASSRGQGSGANVLTF
TGTGCCAGTAGTAGGGGACAGGGCTCTGGGGCCAACGTCCTGACTTTC
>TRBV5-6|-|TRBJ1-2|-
CASLLKTNYGYTF
TGTGCCAGCCTACTAAAAACTAACTATGGCTACACCTTC
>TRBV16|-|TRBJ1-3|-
CASSRGEGNTIYF
TGTGCCAGCAGCCGCGGGGAGGGAAACACCATATATTTT
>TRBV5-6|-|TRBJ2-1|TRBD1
CASSTPGQGPYNEQFF
TGTGCCAGCAGCACTCCGGGACAGGGGCCTTACAATGAGCAGTTCTTC
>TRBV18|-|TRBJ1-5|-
CASSLQSEGQPQHF
TGTGCCAGCTCACTACAGAGTGAGGGGCAGCCCCAGCATTTT
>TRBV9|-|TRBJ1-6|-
CASAPGHHNSPLHF
TGTGCCAGCGCTCCGGGACACCATAATTCACCCCTCCACTTT
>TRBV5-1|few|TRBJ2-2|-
CASSLQGYTGELFF
TGCGCCAGCAGCTTACAGGGCTACACCGGGGAGCTGTTTTTT
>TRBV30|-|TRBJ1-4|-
CAWSVEGKLFF
TGTGCCTGGAGTGTAGAGGGAAAACTGTTTTTT
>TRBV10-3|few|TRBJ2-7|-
CAISEQSYEQYF
TGTGCCATCAGTGAACAGTCCTACGAGCAGTACTTC
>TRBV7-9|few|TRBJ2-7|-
CASSPLGPSYEQYF
TGTGCCAGCAGTCCACTAGGCCCCTCCTACGAGCAGTACTTC
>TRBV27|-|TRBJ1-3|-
CASSPFGSGNTIYF
TGTGCCAGCAGTCCCTTTGGCTCTGGAAACACCATATATTTT
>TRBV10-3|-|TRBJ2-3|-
CAISESSTDTQYF
TGTGCCATCAGTGAGTCTAGCACAGATACGCAGTATTTT
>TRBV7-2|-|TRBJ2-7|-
CASSLGPSYEQYF
TGTGCCAGCAGCTTGGGACCTTCCTACGAGCAGTACTTC
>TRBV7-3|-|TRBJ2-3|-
CASSPQGRRTNTQYF
TGTGCCAGCAGCCCGCAGGGGCGCCGGACGAATACGCAGTATTTT
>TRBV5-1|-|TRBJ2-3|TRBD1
CASSLGGQGLADTQYF
TGCGCCAGCAGCCTAGGGGGACAGGGGCTCGCAGATACGCAGTATTTT
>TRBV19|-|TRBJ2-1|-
CASSIDSSYNEQFF
TGTGCCAGTAGTATCGACAGCTCCTACAATGAGCAGTTCTTC
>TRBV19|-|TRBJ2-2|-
CASSYSQSLFF
TGTGCCAGTTCCTATTCCCAGTCCCTGTTTTTT
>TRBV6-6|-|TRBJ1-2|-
CASSPSGSGYGYTF
TGTGCCAGCAGTCCTTCAGGGTCCGGCTATGGCTACACCTTC
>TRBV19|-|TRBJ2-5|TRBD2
CASSPGLAGWDAQYF
TGTGCCAGTAGTCCGGGACTAGCGGGGTGGGATGCCCAGTACTTC
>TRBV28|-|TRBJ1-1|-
CASSGGGRGDTEAFF
TGTGCCAGCAGTGGCGGGGGTCGGGGGGACACTGAAGCTTTCTTT
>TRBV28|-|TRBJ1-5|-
CAAVRGGRGQPQHF
TGTGCCGCAGTCCGGGGGGGGCGCGGTCAGCCCCAGCATTTT
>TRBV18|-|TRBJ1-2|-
CASYRRKGDGYTF
TGTGCCAGCTACCGTAGGAAGGGCGACGGCTACACCTTC
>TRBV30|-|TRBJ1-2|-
CAWSVPHFGNYGYTF
TGTGCCTGGAGTGTACCTCACTTCGGTAACTATGGCTACACCTTC
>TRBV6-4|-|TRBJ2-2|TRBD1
CASSPQGRNTGELFF
TGTGCCAGCAGCCCACAGGGGCGGAACACCGGGGAGCTGTTTTTT
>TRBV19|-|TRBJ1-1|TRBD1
CASSYVDRQNTEAFF
TGTGCCAGTAGTTACGTGGACAGGCAGAACACTGAAGCTTTCTTT